This TCR beta chain was profiled in a study of cytotoxic CD8 clonotypes in ibrutinib-treated CLL. Libraries were prepared by immunoSEQ multiplex PCR; TCRdb keeps only in-frame clonotypes and omits some of them. Found here are around 70,000 clones, less than 90% of them singletons; the top ten hold around 37%. The CDR3 has 13 amino acids. The V segment lost 4 bases and the J segment 4 bases; nucleotides outside the gene matches: 4. Germline V gives CDR1 SEHNR, CDR2 FQNEAQ (reference sequence). Whole-study findings and limits: Patients showed higher baseline clonality than age-matched healthy donors, and it tracked circulating CD8+ T-cell counts.

Worth noting for this clone: Its specificity is unknown.

Libraries of TCR beta were made from 2 to 2.5 micrograms of genomic DNA that came from cryopreserved PBMCs. This TCR derives from a human donor with chronic lymphocytic leukemia. This material consisted of PBMCs, taken after 24 months of ibrutinib treatment. J is TRBJ2-7 and V is TRBV7-9; 7 nucleotides line up with TRBD2. CDR3 coding DNA: TGTGCCAGCAGCTCTCTAGCGGAATACGAGCAGTACTTC. This codes for CASSSLAEYEQYF.